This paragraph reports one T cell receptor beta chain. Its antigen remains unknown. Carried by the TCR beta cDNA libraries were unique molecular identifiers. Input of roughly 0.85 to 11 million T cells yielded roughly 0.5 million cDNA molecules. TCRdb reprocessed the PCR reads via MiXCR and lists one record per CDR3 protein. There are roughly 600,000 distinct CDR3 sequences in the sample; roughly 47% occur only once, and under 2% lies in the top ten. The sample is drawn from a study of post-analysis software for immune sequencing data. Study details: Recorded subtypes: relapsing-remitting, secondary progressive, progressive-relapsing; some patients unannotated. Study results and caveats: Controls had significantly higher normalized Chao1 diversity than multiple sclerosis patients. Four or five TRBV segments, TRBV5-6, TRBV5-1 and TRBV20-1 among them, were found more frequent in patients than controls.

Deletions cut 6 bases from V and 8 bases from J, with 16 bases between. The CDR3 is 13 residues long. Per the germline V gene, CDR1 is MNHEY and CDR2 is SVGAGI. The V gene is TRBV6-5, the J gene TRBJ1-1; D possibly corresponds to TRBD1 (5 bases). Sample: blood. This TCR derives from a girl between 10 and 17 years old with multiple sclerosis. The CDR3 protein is CASSPDGAGEAFF. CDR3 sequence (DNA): TGTGCCAGCAGCCCCGACGGAGCAGGGGAAGCTTTCTTT.